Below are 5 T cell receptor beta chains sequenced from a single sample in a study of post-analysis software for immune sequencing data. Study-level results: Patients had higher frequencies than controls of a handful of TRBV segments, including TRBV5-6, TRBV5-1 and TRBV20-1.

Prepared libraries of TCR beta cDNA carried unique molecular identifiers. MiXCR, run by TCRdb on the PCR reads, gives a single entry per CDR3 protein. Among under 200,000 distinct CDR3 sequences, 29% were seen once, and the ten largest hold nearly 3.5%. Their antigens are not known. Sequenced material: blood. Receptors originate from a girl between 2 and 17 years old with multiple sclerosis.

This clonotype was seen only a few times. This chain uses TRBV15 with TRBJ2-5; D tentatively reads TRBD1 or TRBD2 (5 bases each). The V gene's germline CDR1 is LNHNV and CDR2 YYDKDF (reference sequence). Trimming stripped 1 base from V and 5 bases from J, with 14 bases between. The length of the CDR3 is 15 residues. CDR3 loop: CATSRVLYEGETQYF. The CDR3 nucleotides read TGTGCCACCAGCAGAGTCCTATACGAGGGGGAGACCCAGTACTTC.

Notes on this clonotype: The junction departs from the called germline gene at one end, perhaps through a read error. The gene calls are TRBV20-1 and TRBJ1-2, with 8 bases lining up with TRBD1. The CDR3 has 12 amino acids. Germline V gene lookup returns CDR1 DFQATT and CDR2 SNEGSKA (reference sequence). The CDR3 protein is CSANRGSRGYIF. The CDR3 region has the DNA TGCAGTGCTAACAGGGGGAGTAGGGGCTACATCTTC.

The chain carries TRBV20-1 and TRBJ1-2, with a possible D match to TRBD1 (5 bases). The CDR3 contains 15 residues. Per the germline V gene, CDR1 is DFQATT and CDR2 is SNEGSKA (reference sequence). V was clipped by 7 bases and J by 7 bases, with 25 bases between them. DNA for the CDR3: TGCAGTGTTCGTCCGTTAGAGGGGCCGTCCGTTGGCTACACCTTC. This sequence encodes CSVRPLEGPSVGYTF.

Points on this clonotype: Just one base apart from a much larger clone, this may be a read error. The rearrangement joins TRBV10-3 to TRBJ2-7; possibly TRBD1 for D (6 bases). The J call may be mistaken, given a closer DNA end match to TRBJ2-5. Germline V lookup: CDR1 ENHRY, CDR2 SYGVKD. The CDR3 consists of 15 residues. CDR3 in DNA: TGTGCCACCTCCCTCGAAGGGGGTGAGTGGGAGACCCAGTACTTC. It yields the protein CATSLEGGEWETQYF.

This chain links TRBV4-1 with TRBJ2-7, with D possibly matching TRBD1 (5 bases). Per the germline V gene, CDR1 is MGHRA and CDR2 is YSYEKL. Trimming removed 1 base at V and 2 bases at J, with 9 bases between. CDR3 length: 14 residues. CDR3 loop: CASSQGGAPYEQYF. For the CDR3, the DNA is TGCGCCAGCAGCCAAGGTGGGGCCCCCTACGAGCAGTACTTC.